A selection of T cell receptor beta chains follows, all from one sample in a study of T-cell memory formation after mild COVID-19. Each CDR3 protein is one row after TCRdb ran MiXCR on the 5' RACE reads. The sample contains about 350,000 distinct CDR3 sequences, approximately 22% of which appear only once. The sample comprised PBMCs or a T cell subset sorted from them (not recorded which). These receptor sequences come from a man between 18 and 29 years old who had mild COVID-19 (a few samples of this study predate the infection). Cell type and time point are not known. Each CDR3 is given with its conserved first and last residue. The order of the fields is D gene, J gene, V gene, clone size, CDR3 protein, CDR3 DNA. The D gene is left open where the match is weak. Clone size is stated in some rows and not others, as once, few, many or a class when expanded.

d_call: -
j_call: TRBJ2-7
v_call: TRBV27
clone_size: -
cdr3_aa: CASRITAGTGWHEQYF
cdr3_nt: TGTGCCAGCAGAATTACCGCCGGGACCGGCTGGCACGAGCAGTACTTC

d_call: -
j_call: TRBJ1-2
v_call: TRBV27
clone_size: -
cdr3_aa: CASSLLASNYGYTF
cdr3_nt: TGTGCCAGCAGTTTATTGGCTTCTAACTATGGCTACACCTTC

d_call: -
j_call: TRBJ2-2
v_call: TRBV28
clone_size: few
cdr3_aa: CASSLWTGGAVAGELFF
cdr3_nt: TGTGCCAGCAGTTTATGGACGGGGGGCGCGGTTGCCGGGGAGCTGTTTTTT

d_call: -
j_call: TRBJ1-5
v_call: TRBV6-1
clone_size: -
cdr3_aa: CASSVWAAGNQPQHF
cdr3_nt: TGTGCCAGCAGTGTATGGGCGGCGGGCAATCAGCCCCAGCATTTT

d_call: TRBD2
j_call: TRBJ2-3
v_call: TRBV4-1
clone_size: few
cdr3_aa: CASSQDENGGATDTQYF
cdr3_nt: TGCGCCAGCAGCCAAGATGAGAACGGGGGGGCGACAGATACGCAGTATTTT

d_call: -
j_call: TRBJ2-5
v_call: TRBV6-6
clone_size: few
cdr3_aa: CASKEYQETQYF
cdr3_nt: TGTGCCAGCAAAGAGTACCAAGAGACCCAGTACTTC

d_call: -
j_call: TRBJ1-1
v_call: TRBV19
clone_size: few
cdr3_aa: CASSIGNTEAFF
cdr3_nt: TGTGCCAGTAGTATTGGGAACACTGAAGCTTTCTTT

d_call: TRBD1
j_call: TRBJ1-2
v_call: TRBV18
clone_size: -
cdr3_aa: CASSADRGLNYGYTF
cdr3_nt: TGTGCCAGCTCAGCGGACAGGGGTCTAAACTATGGCTACACCTTC

d_call: TRBD1
j_call: TRBJ2-1
v_call: TRBV20-1
clone_size: -
cdr3_aa: CSASYSDRGPYNEQFF
cdr3_nt: TGCAGTGCTAGTTACTCGGACAGGGGACCCTACAATGAGCAGTTCTTC

d_call: -
j_call: TRBJ1-1
v_call: TRBV12-3/TRBV12-4
clone_size: many
cdr3_aa: CASSLARGNTEAFF
cdr3_nt: TGTGCCAGCAGTTTAGCGCGCGGGAACACTGAAGCTTTCTTT